Shown below are 10 T cell receptor beta chains from a single sample sequenced in a study of beta chain features in type 1 diabetes. Expressed TCRB transcripts got sequenced, as all isolated RNA was reverse transcribed. This table comes from immunoSEQ multiplex PCR, and its TCRdb copy is limited to in-frame clones, with some not included. The table lists a few hundred thousand clones, roughly 16% of them singletons. Sequencing input: naive CD4+ T cells from blood. These receptors came from a young woman in good health.

This clone was seen a few times. The chain is built from TRBV30 and TRBJ2-1, with 8 bases lining up with TRBD1. J gave up 9 bases and V 5 bases, and 12 bases lay outside the gene matches. This CDR3 is 14 amino acids long. Looked up from germline, CDR1 is GTSNPN and CDR2 is SVGIG (reference sequence). CDR3 sequence: CAWAPGTGFFEQFF. The DNA of the CDR3 is TGTGCCTGGGCACCCGGGACAGGTTTTTTTGAGCAGTTCTTC.

This chain uses TRBV6-5 with TRBJ1-1; D gene unclear. With 0 bases removed from V and 1 base from J, the gap between germline ends came to 9 bases. The germline V gene has CDR1 MNHEY and CDR2 SVGAGI. This CDR3 has 15 amino acids. The chain's CDR3 is CASSYSIGSNTEAFF. CDR3 sequence (DNA): TGTGCCAGCAGTTACTCGATCGGTTCGAACACTGAAGCTTTCTTT.

V is TRBV7-9 and J is TRBJ2-2; perhaps TRBD1 as D (6 bases). The V gene lost 3 bases and the J gene lost 11 bases, with 10 bases spanning the gap. This CDR3 comprises 12 residues. Per the germline V gene, CDR1 is SEHNR and CDR2 is FQNEAQ (reference sequence). The CDR3 DNA reads as TGTGCCAGCAGCTTCCACAGGGCCGAGCTGTTTTTT. It specifies CASSFHRAELFF.

Only one count was recorded for this clone. The V and J genes are TRBV7-9 and TRBJ1-1; perhaps TRBD1 as D (6 bases). The CDR3 covers 14 residues. Looked up from germline, CDR1 is SEHNR and CDR2 is FQNEAQ (reference sequence). Between the trimmed V and J ends, which lost 6 bases and 6 bases, there was a span of 17 bases. CDR3 residues: CASRSGAGVAEAFF. DNA for the CDR3: TGTGCCAGCAGATCAGGGGCGGGGGTCGCTGAAGCTTTCTTT.

This clone was recorded a few times. The V and J genes are TRBV9 and TRBJ2-6; D remains ambiguous. V dropped 0 bases and J dropped 7 bases, with 8 bases sitting between them. The CDR3 extends over 14 amino acids. Germline assignment: CDR1 SGDLS and CDR2 YYNGEE. The CDR3 nucleotides read TGTGCCAGCAGCGTAGGGGCAGGAGCCAACGTCCTGACTTTC. This translates into CASSVGAGANVLTF.

In its sample, this clone was seen a few times. V gene TRBV7-2 combines with J gene TRBJ2-2, with 15 bases identical to TRBD2. The CDR3 is 16 amino acids. The germline gives CDR1 SGHTA, CDR2 FQGNSA. With V trimmed by 7 bases and J by 7 bases, 7 bases remained unmatched. The CDR3 DNA follows: TGTGCCAGCACCATCGGACTAGCGGGAGGGCGCGGGGAGCTGTTTTTT. Translating gives CASTIGLAGGRGELFF.

This clone was picked up a small number of times. The chain has TRBV28 and TRBJ2-1, with 10 bases fitting TRBD2. CDR3 length: 18 residues. With V trimmed by 3 bases and J by 3 bases, 11 bases remained unmatched. Germline CDR1 is MDHEN and CDR2 is SYDVKM. The CDR3 sequence is CASSFRRLAGVHYNEQFF. For the CDR3, the DNA is TGTGCCAGCAGTTTCCGCCGTCTAGCGGGAGTTCACTACAATGAGCAGTTCTTC.

V is TRBV29-1 and J is TRBJ2-5; TRBD1 aligns across 10 bases. With V trimmed by 4 bases and J by 4 bases, 3 bases remained unmatched. The germline CDR1 and CDR2 sequences are SQVTM and ANQGSEA. There are 13 residues in the CDR3. Here the CDR3 reads CSVARTGGETQYF. CDR3 DNA: TGCAGCGTTGCCCGGACAGGGGGAGAGACCCAGTACTTC.

The chain couples TRBV2 to TRBJ2-7, with 8 bases fitting TRBD2. The germline V gene has CDR1 SNHLY and CDR2 FYNNEI. V trimming: 6 bases; J trimming: 0 bases; junction bases outside the gene matches: 4. CDR3 length: 14 amino acids. In DNA, the CDR3 is TGTGCCAGCAGCGGGACTAGTGTCTCCTACGAGCAGTACTTC. This sequence encodes CASSGTSVSYEQYF.

This clone was detected a few times. The V and J genes are TRBV7-3 and TRBJ2-1; TRBD2 might be the D (5 bases). The CDR3 is 12 residues long. The germline CDR1 and CDR2 sequences are SGHTA and FQGTGA. Trimming shortened V by 5 bases and J by 9 bases, and 11 bases separated the two germline ends. The CDR3 spells CASSPDRGEQFF. The CDR3, as DNA: TGTGCCAGCAGCCCGGACCGGGGTGAGCAGTTCTTC.